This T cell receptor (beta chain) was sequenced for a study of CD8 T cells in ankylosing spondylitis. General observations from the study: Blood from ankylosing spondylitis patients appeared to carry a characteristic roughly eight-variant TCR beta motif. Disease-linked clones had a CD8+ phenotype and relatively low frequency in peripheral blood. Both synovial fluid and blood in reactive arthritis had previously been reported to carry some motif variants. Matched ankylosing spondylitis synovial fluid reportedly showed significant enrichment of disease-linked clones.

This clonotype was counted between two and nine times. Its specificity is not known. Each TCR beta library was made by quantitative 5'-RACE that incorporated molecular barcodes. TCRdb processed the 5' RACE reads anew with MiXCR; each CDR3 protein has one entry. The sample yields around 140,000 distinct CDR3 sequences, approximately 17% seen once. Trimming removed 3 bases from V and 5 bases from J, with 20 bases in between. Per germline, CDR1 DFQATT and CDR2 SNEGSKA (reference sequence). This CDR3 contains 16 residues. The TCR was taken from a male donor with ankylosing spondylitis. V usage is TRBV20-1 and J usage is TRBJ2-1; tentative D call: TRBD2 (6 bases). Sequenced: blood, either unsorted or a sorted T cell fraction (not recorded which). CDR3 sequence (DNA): TGCAGTGCTAGGGGAGGAGAGGGGAGAAAAAACAATGAGCAGTTCTTC. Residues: CSARGGEGRKNNEQFF.